The rows below give T cell receptor beta chains drawn from one sample of a study of T cell responses to AZD1222 COVID-19 vaccine. The assay was immunoSEQ multiplex PCR, and TCRdb's table has in-frame clones only and misses some. The sample consists of around 100,000 clones, around nine tenths of them appearing once. Sequences were derived from peripheral blood, sampled on day 0 of AZD1222 vaccination. The source of these receptors is an adult in good health. The CDR3 runs from the conserved cysteine through the conserved F or W. The D gene is left open where the match is weak. Size is omitted from some rows. Given values are once, few, many or a class for expanded clones.

>-|TRBJ2-2|-|TRBV28
TGTGCCAGCAGTCCCATCATCTCGGCGAACACCGGGGAGCTGTTTTTT
CASSPIISANTGELFF
>-|TRBJ2-7|-|TRBV6-5
TGTGCCAGCAGCCACGCGGGACATTCTGAGCAGTACTTC
CASSHAGHSEQYF
>few|TRBJ2-6|-|TRBV9
TGTGCCAGCAGCGGTCCGGAGACCTCTGGGGCCAACGTCCTGACTTTC
CASSGPETSGANVLTF
>once|TRBJ1-1|-|TRBV7-2
TGTGCCAGCAGCTTAGGGCCTTCGGGTTTCACTGAAGCTTTCTTT
CASSLGPSGFTEAFF
>once|TRBJ2-2|-|TRBV4-3
TGCGCCAGCAGCCTTGGGACAGCGGGCAACACCGGGGAGCTGTTTTTT
CASSLGTAGNTGELFF
>-|TRBJ1-1|TRBD1|TRBV7-6
TGTGCCAGCAGCTCTCTGGTAGGACAGGGGGACACTGAAGCTTTCTTT
CASSSLVGQGDTEAFF
>-|TRBJ2-2|TRBD1|TRBV6-2/TRBV6-3
TGTGCCAGCAGTTACTCGTTTGACAGGGGCTTTGGGGAGCTGTTTTTT
CASSYSFDRGFGELFF
>-|TRBJ2-7|TRBD1|TRBV7-2
TGTGCCAGCAGCTTGGACAGGGATCCTTCCTACGAGCAGTACTTC
CASSLDRDPSYEQYF
>-|TRBJ2-1|TRBD2|TRBV18
TGTGCCAGCTCACCCGAGACTAGCGGGGGTATAAATGAGCAGTTCTTC
CASSPETSGGINEQFF
>few|TRBJ1-2|-|TRBV5-6
TGTGCCAGCAGGTCGCTCGGTATCCATGGCTACACCTTC
CASRSLGIHGYTF
>-|TRBJ1-2|TRBD1|TRBV19
TGTGCCAGTGGGACAGTCCCTAACTATGGCTACACCTTC
CASGTVPNYGYTF
>-|TRBJ2-5|TRBD1|TRBV9
TGTGCCAGCAGCCCCACCGGGACAGAAGAGACCCAGTACTTC
CASSPTGTEETQYF
>-|TRBJ1-4|TRBD1|TRBV7-2
TGTGCCAGCAGCTTCGGGACAGCTTATAAACTGTTTTTT
CASSFGTAYKLFF
>few|TRBJ1-1|-|TRBV19
TGTGCCAGTAGAGCCCACACTGAAGCTTTCTTT
CASRAHTEAFF
>-|TRBJ2-6|-|TRBV19
TGTGCCAGTAGTATATCTGCCACTGGGGCCAACGTCCTGACTTTC
CASSISATGANVLTF
>-|TRBJ2-7|-|TRBV6-5
TGTGCCAGCAGTTTCGAGCCAGGGGCCTGGTACGAGCAGTACTTC
CASSFEPGAWYEQYF
>-|TRBJ2-5|-|TRBV5-1
TGCGCCAGCAGCTTCGTAGAGGGGGAGACCCAGTACTTC
CASSFVEGETQYF
>-|TRBJ2-7|TRBD2|TRBV11-2
TGTGCCAGCAGCCGAGGAGCGGGAGTTGGCTCCTACGAGCAGTACTTC
CASSRGAGVGSYEQYF
>few|TRBJ2-7|-|TRBV11-1
TGTGCCAGCAGCTTAGAACGGGGCCAAGTCTACGAGCAGTACTTC
CASSLERGQVYEQYF
>-|TRBJ1-5|TRBD1|TRBV10-3
TGTGCCATCAGTTCCCCGGGACAGGGGGCCGGTAGCAATCAGCCCCAGCATTTT
CAISSPGQGAGSNQPQHF
>-|TRBJ2-7|TRBD1|TRBV6-2/TRBV6-3
TGTGCCAGCAGTTCGCCCGACAGGGGGCTTTCCTACGAGCAGTACTTC
CASSSPDRGLSYEQYF
>-|TRBJ2-1|TRBD2|TRBV7-9
TGTGCCAGCAGCCCTTTTACTAGCGGGGGCGGCGAGCAGTTCTTC
CASSPFTSGGGEQFF
>-|TRBJ1-6|-|TRBV2
TGTGCCAGCAGTGAACAGGGACCCTATAATTCACCCCTCCACTTT
CASSEQGPYNSPLHF
>-|TRBJ1-1|-|TRBV19
TGTGCCAGTAGTAATCGGGGGGCGCGAACTGAAGCTTTCTTT
CASSNRGARTEAFF
>once|TRBJ2-7|-|TRBV15
TGTGCCACCAGCAGAGAGAAAGGCTTCTCCTACGAGCAGTACTTC
CATSREKGFSYEQYF
>-|TRBJ2-7|-|TRBV13
TGTGCCAGCAGCTGGATGACAGGAGCCTACGAGCAGTACTTC
CASSWMTGAYEQYF
>few|TRBJ2-7|-|TRBV10-3
TGTGCCATCAGCGAGAGGTTAGGCCAGGTGACCTACGAGCAGTACTTC
CAISERLGQVTYEQYF
>-|TRBJ1-6|-|TRBV5-1
TGCGCCAGCAGCTTGGCTCAACAGCTGAGCTCCTATAATTCACCCCTCCACTTT
CASSLAQQLSSYNSPLHF
>-|TRBJ2-7|TRBD1|TRBV7-2
TGTGCCAGCTCACGACAGGGGCCTGAAGAGCAGTACTTC
CASSRQGPEEQYF
>-|TRBJ2-2|TRBD2|TRBV27
TGTGCCAGCAGTTTCGTGGGACTAGCGGGCTACACCGGGGAGCTGTTTTTT
CASSFVGLAGYTGELFF
>-|TRBJ1-2|TRBD1|TRBV27
TGTGCCAGCAGCGGGCAGGGGGGCGGCTACACCTTC
CASSGQGGGYTF
>-|TRBJ2-6|-|TRBV19
TGTGCCAGTAGTATTTATGGTAGGACACGCTCTGGGGCCAACGTCCTGACTTTC
CASSIYGRTRSGANVLTF
>-|TRBJ1-2|-|TRBV3-1/TRBV3-2
TGTGCCAGCAGCCGTGAGGGAGCTCTCAAAACGTATGGCTACACCTTC
CASSREGALKTYGYTF
>-|TRBJ1-2|TRBD1|TRBV3-1/TRBV3-2
TGTGCCAGCAGCCCGGGGACAGACTATGGCTACACCTTC
CASSPGTDYGYTF
>-|TRBJ1-5|-|TRBV6-5
TGTGCCAGCAGTTACTCGATTCCGGGGAGCAATCAGCCCCAGCATTTT
CASSYSIPGSNQPQHF
>few|TRBJ1-2|-|TRBV19
TGTGCCAGTAGTGTCCGGGACGGTCCTTTCTATGGCTACACCTTC
CASSVRDGPFYGYTF
>-|TRBJ2-5|-|TRBV6-5
TGTGCCAGCAGTATAGGTCAGTTTCAAGAGACCCAGTACTTC
CASSIGQFQETQYF
>-|TRBJ1-1|TRBD1|TRBV5-5
TGTGCCAGCAGCTTGGAAGGGACAGGGGTAGGGAACACTGAAGCTTTCTTT
CASSLEGTGVGNTEAFF
>-|TRBJ2-7|-|TRBV10-2
TGCGCCAGCGGAGAAAGTAGCGGCTACGAGCAGTACTTC
CASGESSGYEQYF
>-|TRBJ1-1|TRBD1|TRBV19
TGTGCCAGTAGGGCGGACAGGGACACTGAAGCTTTCTTT
CASRADRDTEAFF
>-|TRBJ2-3|TRBD2|TRBV10-3
TGTGCCATCAGTGAAACTAGCGGGGGCATAGATACGCAGTATTTT
CAISETSGGIDTQYF
>-|TRBJ1-1|-|TRBV5-6
TGTGCCAGCAGCCTAGAACTCTACGCTGAAGCTTTCTTT
CASSLELYAEAFF
>once|TRBJ2-2|TRBD2|TRBV28
TGTGCCAGCACCCCTAGCGGGAGTAGGGGCACCGGGGAGCTGTTTTTT
CASTPSGSRGTGELFF
>-|TRBJ1-5|-|TRBV4-3
TGCGCCAGCAGCGCAGGGACGAGGGGAACCAATCAGCCCCAGCATTTT
CASSAGTRGTNQPQHF
>-|TRBJ1-6|-|TRBV5-1
TGCGCCAGCAGCGTTAACTATAATTCACCCCTCCACTTT
CASSVNYNSPLHF
>-|TRBJ2-7|TRBD1|TRBV19
TGTGCCAGTAGTAGACAGGGAGACTCCTACGAGCAGTACTTC
CASSRQGDSYEQYF
>-|TRBJ2-3|TRBD2|TRBV11-1
TGTGCCAGCAGCTTAATAAGCGGGAGGACAGATACGCAGTATTTT
CASSLISGRTDTQYF
>-|TRBJ1-1|-|TRBV27
TGTGCCAGCAGTTTAACCGGGACCCTGAACACTGAAGCTTTCTTT
CASSLTGTLNTEAFF
>-|TRBJ1-5|-|TRBV4-1
TGCGCCAGCAGCCAAGATCGGGACGGGACCGGGAAGCCCCAGCATTTT
CASSQDRDGTGKPQHF
>once|TRBJ1-5|-|TRBV18
TGTGCCAGCTCACCACTGTCCCAGAGCCAGCCCCAGCATTTT
CASSPLSQSQPQHF
>-|TRBJ1-1|-|TRBV28
TGTGCCAGCAGTTTTAGGGACACTGAAGCTTTCTTT
CASSFRDTEAFF
>-|TRBJ2-5|TRBD1|TRBV9
TGTGCCAGCAGCACAGGGGGGCAAGTAGGAGAGACCCAGTACTTC
CASSTGGQVGETQYF
>-|TRBJ1-3|TRBD1|TRBV27
TGTGCCAGCAGCGCCCTCGGGACAGGGGGAGACACCATATATTTT
CASSALGTGGDTIYF
>-|TRBJ2-1|TRBD1|TRBV9
TGTGCCAGCAGCCAAGGAGTGGGACAGGGGTTCCATGAGCAGTTCTTC
CASSQGVGQGFHEQFF
>-|TRBJ2-5|TRBD2|TRBV7-3
TGTGCCAGCAGCGAAAGACTAGCGGGAGCTGCCATCCTTTCTCAAGAGACCCAGTACTTC
CASSERLAGAAILSQETQYF